The entry below gives a single T cell receptor (beta chain) sequence along with its context. This sample was taken from a study of blood T cell repertoires in COVID-19. Overall study context: PBMCs, B-cell-depleted T cells, or T cells provided the cDNA or gDNA that made up the material.

TCRdb keeps only in-frame clones here, not all; method: immunoSEQ multiplex PCR. The sample gives roughly 100,000 clones, about 76% of which show up once; around two fifths is in the top ten. Germline V lookup: CDR1 SGHVS, CDR2 FNYEAQ. The trim removed 1 base at V and 4 bases at J, leaving 7 bases unmatched. This CDR3 region has 16 residues. The material sequenced was peripheral blood. The chain couples TRBV7-6 to TRBJ2-1; the match to TRBD2 covers 7 bases. The TCR originated in an older man with acute or convalescent COVID-19. Written as DNA, the CDR3 is TGTGCCAGCAGCTTAGGGCGAGCGGGGAAATACAATGAGCAGTTCTTC. Translated, it gives CASSLGRAGKYNEQFF.